This T cell receptor beta chain appears in the sequencing data of a study of glioma-infiltrating T cells after dendritic cell vaccination. This table comes from immunoSEQ multiplex PCR, and its TCRdb copy is limited to in-frame clones, with some not included. Of approximately 99,000 clones listed, more than 70% are singletons. Described time point: after dendritic cell vaccination, including at tumor progression/relapse. The sample was blood, taken after dendritic cell vaccination. This clonotype was sampled from a human donor with glioblastoma.

The DNA of the CDR3 is TGCGCCAGCAGCCAAGATCCATACAATGAGCAGTTCTTC. It encodes CASSQDPYNEQFF. This chain connects TRBV4-1 to TRBJ2-1; D gene ambiguous. Per the germline V gene, CDR1 is MGHRA and CDR2 is YSYEKL. This CDR3 is 13 amino acids long. The V end lost 0 bases, the J end lost 4 bases, and 4 bases lay between the germline ends.